Presented here are 16 T cell receptor beta chains from one specimen sequenced in a study of blood T cell repertoires in COVID-19 (TCRdb year 2020). Receptor libraries were prepared by the immunoSEQ multiplex PCR assay. In its TCRdb copy, this immuneACCESS table keeps in-frame sequences only and misses some clones. Where compared with another copy, unresolved V genes explain less than half of these, and the others have no known cause. This sample comprises approximately 170,000 clones, around 80% of them detected only once. The ten largest clones capture roughly 6% of the sample. Sequencing used PBMCs or T cells enriched from blood (not recorded which). These receptor sequences come from a middle-aged man who had recovered from COVID-19.

CDR3 protein: CASSLEGQGGASGEQFF. The CDR3 DNA follows: TGCGCCAGCAGCTTGGAGGGACAGGGAGGGGCTAGTGGTGAGCAGTTCTTC. This chain joins TRBV5-1 and TRBJ2-1; TRBD1 matches 9 bases. Losses at the gene ends were 0 bases for V and 9 bases for J; bases not matched to a gene: 13. The CDR3 extends over 17 amino acids. In germline, CDR1 is SGHRS, CDR2 YFSETQ.

The chain has TRBV30 and TRBJ1-2; D call uncertain. The ends were cut back, 0 bases at V and 6 bases at J, with 11 bases in the middle. The CDR3 has 13 residues. Looked up from germline, CDR1 is GTSNPN and CDR2 is SVGIG (reference sequence). CDR3 residues: CAWSVRTRDGYTF. As DNA, the CDR3 is TGTGCCTGGAGTGTACGAACTCGGGATGGCTACACCTTC.

This clone occurred a few times. The gene calls are TRBV2 and TRBJ1-3; 7 positions agree with TRBD1. The V gene end was trimmed by 6 bases and the J gene end by 4 bases; junction bases not matched to a gene: 0. CDR3 size: 12 residues. Germline CDR1 reads SNHLY; CDR2 reads FYNNEI. The CDR3 sequence: CASRGQGNTIYF. In DNA form, the CDR3 reads TGTGCCAGCAGGGGACAGGGAAACACCATATATTTT.

The chain uses TRBV30 and TRBJ1-1, with 7 positions matching TRBD1. Germline loops: CDR1 GTSNPN, CDR2 SVGIG (reference sequence). After removal of 2 bases from V and 4 bases from J, the junction contained 4 bases not matched to a gene. The CDR3 runs 13 residues. This CDR3 is CAWSRQGGTEAFF. DNA of the CDR3: TGTGCCTGGAGTAGACAGGGCGGCACTGAAGCTTTCTTT.

The rearrangement joins TRBV7-3 to TRBJ2-3, with TRBD2 matching 7 bases. The CDR3 loop spans 15 amino acids. Germline values: CDR1 SGHTA, CDR2 FQGTGA. V was pared by 0 bases and J by 5 bases, with 5 bases of the junction left unmatched. CDR3 loop: CASSLTTGGLDTQYF. CDR3 bases: TGTGCCAGCAGCTTAACGACGGGGGGTTTAGATACGCAGTATTTT. The complete variable domain, with remaining parts taken from reference TRBV7-3 and TRBJ2-3, reads GAGVSQTPSNKVTEKGKYVELRCDPISGHTALYWYRQSLGQGPEFLIYFQGTGAADDSGLPNDRFFAVRPEGSVSTLKIQRTERGDSAVYLCASSLTTGGLDTQYFGPGTRLTVL.

The chain employs TRBV3-1 (or the pseudogene TRBV3-2) and TRBJ1-3, with D perhaps matching TRBD1 (5 bases). V lost 2 bases and J 4 bases, leaving 9 bases between the germline ends. CDR3 size: 14 residues. The V gene's germline CDR1 is LGHDT and CDR2 YNNKEL (reference sequence). As DNA, the CDR3 is TGTGCCAGCAGCCAAAGGGGACTAGGAAACACCATATATTTT. Amino acids: CASSQRGLGNTIYF.

The chain couples TRBV2 to TRBJ2-3; tentative D call: TRBD2 (7 bases). Germline CDR1 SNHLY, CDR2 FYNNEI. The CDR3 is 16 residues long. V gave up 7 bases and J gave up 5 bases, with 22 bases separating them. CDR3 amino acids: CASIIRAGAAKDTQYF. Written as DNA, the CDR3 is TGTGCCAGCATTATCCGGGCGGGGGCTGCAAAAGATACGCAGTATTTT.

The J gene is TRBJ2-1, the V gene TRBV9; a possible D gene is TRBD1 (5 bases). Trimming stripped 7 bases from V and 5 bases from J, with 16 bases between. Germline V gene sequence: CDR1 SGDLS, CDR2 YYNGEE. The CDR3 spans 14 residues. The CDR3 sequence is CASEDTGKDNEQFF. The CDR3, as DNA: TGTGCCAGCGAGGACACTGGAAAAGACAATGAGCAGTTCTTC.

The CDR3 nucleotides read TGTGCCAGCAGCCGAGGCGGGTTTAATGAAGGCTACACCTTC. This gives the protein CASSRGGFNEGYTF. The rearrangement links TRBV5-4 to TRBJ1-2; unclear D gene. Germline V gene lookup returns CDR1 SGHNT and CDR2 YYREEE (reference sequence). V lost 4 bases to trimming and J lost 8 bases, with 18 bases between them. The CDR3 length is 14 residues.

This clone was detected a few times. CDR3 coding DNA: TGTGCCAGCAGCCAAGGGAGGACGGACACTGAAGCTTTCTTT. Its protein is CASSQGRTDTEAFF. V is TRBV3-1 (or the pseudogene TRBV3-2) and J is TRBJ1-1, with unresolved D. V was pared by 1 base and J by 3 bases, with 9 bases between. The CDR3 extends over 14 amino acids. The germline V gene has CDR1 LGHDT and CDR2 YNNKEL (reference sequence).

The chain links TRBV2 to TRBJ1-1; D uncertain. This CDR3 has 12 residues. V shed 4 bases and J shed 4 bases, with 7 bases lying between them. Germline V gene lookup returns CDR1 SNHLY and CDR2 FYNNEI. This CDR3 reads CASSASLTEAFF. CDR3 bases: TGTGCCAGCAGTGCTTCTCTCACTGAAGCTTTCTTT.

The chain has TRBV25-1 and TRBJ2-1; 10 nucleotides line up with TRBD1. V trimming: 7 bases; J trimming: 1 base; junction bases outside the gene matches: 4. The CDR3 covers 15 residues. Germline CDR1 and CDR2: MGHDK and SYGVNS. The CDR3 bases are TGTGCCAGCACTGGGACAGGGGTTTCCTACAATGAGCAGTTCTTC. It translates to CASTGTGVSYNEQFF.

The chain couples TRBV9 to TRBJ1-4; D is unresolved. Germline-derived CDR1 and CDR2 are SGDLS and YYNGEE. Trimming took off 6 bases at V and 2 bases at J, with 14 bases between the two ends. CDR3 length: 15 residues. Here the CDR3 DNA reads TGTGCCAGCAACGTTGCGTTTACGACTAATGAAAAACTGTTTTTT. Protein: CASNVAFTTNEKLFF.

The rearrangement uses TRBV7-8 and TRBJ1-2; 10 bases fit TRBD1. This CDR3 comprises 19 residues. The germline CDR1 and CDR2 sequences are SGHVS and FQNEAQ. Unmatched junction bases numbered 20, after V lost 5 bases and J lost 5 bases. The CDR3 is CASSPRQTGGRAGRYGYTF. CDR3 nucleotide sequence: TGTGCCAGCAGCCCAAGACAGACAGGGGGCCGAGCAGGGAGATATGGCTACACCTTC.

This chain joins TRBV5-1 and TRBJ1-1, with D perhaps TRBD1 (5 bases). This CDR3 contains 14 residues. V lost 4 bases to trimming and J lost 8 bases, with 18 bases between them. CDR1 is SGHRS and CDR2 is YFSETQ in the germline V gene. This chain's CDR3 is CASSLEGQQEEAFF. CDR3 DNA: TGCGCCAGCAGCCTGGAGGGGCAGCAAGAAGAAGCTTTCTTT.

The V call is TRBV7-9, the J call TRBJ2-7; a weak D match, TRBD1 (5 bases). The CDR3 has 14 amino acids. CDR1 and CDR2 from the germline V gene are SEHNR and FQNEAQ (reference sequence). V shed 5 bases and J shed 5 bases, with 16 bases lying between them. For the CDR3, the DNA is TGTGCCAGCAGCCATTCCACCAGGGCCCACGAGCAGTACTTC. This sequence encodes CASSHSTRAHEQYF.